This T cell receptor beta chain emerged from a study of B cell selection in AIRE deficiency. The sorted conventional CD4 T cells were gated as CD4+CD127+. This CDR3 spans 14 amino acids. J gave up 5 bases and V 6 bases, and 10 bases lay outside the gene matches. CDR1 is MNHEY and CDR2 is SVGAGI in the germline V gene. TCRdb keeps only in-frame clones here, not all; method: immunoSEQ multiplex PCR. The table includes over 20,000 clones, approximately 97% detected once. Sequencing input: conventional CD4+ T cells sorted from PBMCs. The source is a human donor with AIRE deficiency. The rearrangement links TRBV6-5 to TRBJ2-7, with 7 bases identical to TRBD1. CDR3 sequence: CASSPQGYPHEQYF. DNA of the CDR3: TGTGCCAGCAGCCCACAGGGGTATCCCCACGAGCAGTACTTC.